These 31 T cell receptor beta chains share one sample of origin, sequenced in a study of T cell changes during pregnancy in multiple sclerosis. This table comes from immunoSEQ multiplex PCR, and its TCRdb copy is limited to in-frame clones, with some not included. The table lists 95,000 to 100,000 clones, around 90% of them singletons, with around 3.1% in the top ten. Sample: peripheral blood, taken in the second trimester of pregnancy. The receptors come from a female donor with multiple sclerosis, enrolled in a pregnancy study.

The CDR3 nucleotides read TGTGCCAGCAGCTTTAACAGGGCTAGCAATCAGCCCCAGCATTTT. As protein: CASSFNRASNQPQHF. The rearrangement joins TRBV7-8 to TRBJ1-5, with D possibly being TRBD1 (6 bases). Germline loops: CDR1 SGHVS, CDR2 FQNEAQ. This CDR3 comprises 15 residues. V lost 3 bases to trimming and J lost 0 bases, with 9 bases between them.

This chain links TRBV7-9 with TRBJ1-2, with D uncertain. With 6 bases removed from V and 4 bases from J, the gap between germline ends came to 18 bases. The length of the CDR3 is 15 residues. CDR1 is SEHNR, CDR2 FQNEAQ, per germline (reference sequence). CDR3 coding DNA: TGTGCCAGCAGTAAGGAGGGAGGGAGTGGCTATGGCTACACCTTC. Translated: CASSKEGGSGYGYTF.

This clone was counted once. The CDR3 coding sequence is TGTGCCAGCAGTTTACTAGGGGCGCCGGGCTACACCTTC. Protein sequence: CASSLLGAPGYTF. The gene calls are TRBV27 and TRBJ1-2; maybe TRBD1 (5 bases). Germline V gene sequence: CDR1 MNHEY, CDR2 SMNVEV (reference sequence). The CDR3 sequence is 13 residues long. Trimming left V 2 bases short and J 8 bases short, with 12 bases between.

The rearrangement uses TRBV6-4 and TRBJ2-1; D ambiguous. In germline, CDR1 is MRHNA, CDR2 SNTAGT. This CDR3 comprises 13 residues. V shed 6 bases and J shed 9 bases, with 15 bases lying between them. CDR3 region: CASSVRITGEQFF. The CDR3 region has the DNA TGTGCCAGCAGCGTACGAATTACGGGTGAGCAGTTCTTC.

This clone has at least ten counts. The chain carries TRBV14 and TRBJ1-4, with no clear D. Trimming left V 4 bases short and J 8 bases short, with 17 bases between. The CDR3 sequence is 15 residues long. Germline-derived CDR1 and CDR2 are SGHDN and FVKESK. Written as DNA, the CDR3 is TGTGCCAGCAGCCCCCGGAGCCGTCGTGGAGAAAAACTGTTTTTT. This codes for CASSPRSRRGEKLFF.

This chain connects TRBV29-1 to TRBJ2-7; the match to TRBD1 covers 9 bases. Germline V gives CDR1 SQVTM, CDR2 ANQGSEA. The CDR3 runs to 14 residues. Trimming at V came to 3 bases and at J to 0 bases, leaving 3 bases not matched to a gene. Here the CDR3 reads CSVEGGQGSYEQYF. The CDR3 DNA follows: TGCAGCGTTGAGGGGGGACAGGGCTCCTACGAGCAGTACTTC.

The CDR3 sequence is CASSDGLAGDYNEQFF. Here the CDR3 DNA reads TGTGCCAGCAGTGACGGACTAGCGGGGGACTACAATGAGCAGTTCTTC. This chain uses TRBV6-4 with TRBJ2-1, with 13 positions matching TRBD2. Germline V gene data show CDR1 as MRHNA and CDR2 as SNTAGT. With V trimmed by 2 bases and J by 3 bases, 1 base remained unmatched. This CDR3 has 16 residues.

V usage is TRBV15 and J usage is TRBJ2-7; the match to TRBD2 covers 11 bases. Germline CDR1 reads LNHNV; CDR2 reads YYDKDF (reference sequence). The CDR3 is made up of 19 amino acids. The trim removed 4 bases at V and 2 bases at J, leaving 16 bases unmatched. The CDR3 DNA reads TGTGCCACCAGCAAATACGGACTAGCGGGCGCCCAGAATCCCTACGAGCAGTACTTC. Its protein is CATSKYGLAGAQNPYEQYF.

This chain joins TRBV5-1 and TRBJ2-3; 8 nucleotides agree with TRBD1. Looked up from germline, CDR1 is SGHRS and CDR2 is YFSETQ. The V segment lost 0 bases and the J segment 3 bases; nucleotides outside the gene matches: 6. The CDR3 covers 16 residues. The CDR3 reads CASSLAGTGATDTQYF. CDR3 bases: TGCGCCAGCAGCTTGGCCGGGACAGGAGCTACAGATACGCAGTATTTT.

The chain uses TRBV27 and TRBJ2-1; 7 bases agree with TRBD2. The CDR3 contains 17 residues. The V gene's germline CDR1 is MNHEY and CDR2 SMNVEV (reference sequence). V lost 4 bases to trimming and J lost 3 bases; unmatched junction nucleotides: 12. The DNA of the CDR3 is TGTGCCAGCAGTTGGGAGGGCCCTGCAGGGTTCTACAATGAGCAGTTCTTC. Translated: CASSWEGPAGFYNEQFF.

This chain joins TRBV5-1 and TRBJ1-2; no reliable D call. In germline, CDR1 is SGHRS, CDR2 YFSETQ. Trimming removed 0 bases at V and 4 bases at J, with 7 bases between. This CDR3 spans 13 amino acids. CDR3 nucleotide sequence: TGCGCCAGCAGCTTGGATTCGGGCTATGGCTACACCTTC. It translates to CASSLDSGYGYTF.

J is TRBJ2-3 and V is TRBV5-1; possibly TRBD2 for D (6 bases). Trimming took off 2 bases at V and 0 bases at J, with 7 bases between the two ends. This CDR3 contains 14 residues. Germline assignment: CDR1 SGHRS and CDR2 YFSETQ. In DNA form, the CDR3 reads TGCGCCAGCAGCTTCGCGGGGAGCACAGATACGCAGTATTTT. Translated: CASSFAGSTDTQYF.

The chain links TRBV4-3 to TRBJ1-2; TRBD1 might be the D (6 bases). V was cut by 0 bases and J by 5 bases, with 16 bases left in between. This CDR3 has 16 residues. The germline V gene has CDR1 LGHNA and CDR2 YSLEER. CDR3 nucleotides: TGCGCCAGCAGCCAAGATCAGGCCAGGGGATTGTATGGCTACACCTTC. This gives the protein CASSQDQARGLYGYTF.

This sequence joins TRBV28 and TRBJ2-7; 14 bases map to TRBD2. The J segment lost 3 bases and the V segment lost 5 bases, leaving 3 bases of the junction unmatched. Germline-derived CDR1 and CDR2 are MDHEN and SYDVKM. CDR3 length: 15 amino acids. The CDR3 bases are TGTGCCAGCAGTCCTGGACTAGCGGGAGGCTACGAGCAGTACTTC. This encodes CASSPGLAGGYEQYF.

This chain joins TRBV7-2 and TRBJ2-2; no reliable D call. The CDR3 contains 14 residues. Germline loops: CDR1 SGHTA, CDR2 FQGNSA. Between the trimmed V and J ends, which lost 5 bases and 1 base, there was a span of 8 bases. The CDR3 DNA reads TGTGCCAGCAGCCCAAACTTGAACACCGGGGAGCTGTTTTTT. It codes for CASSPNLNTGELFF. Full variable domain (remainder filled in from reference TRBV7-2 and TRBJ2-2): GAGVSQSPSNKVTEKGKDVELRCDPISGHTALYWYRQSLGQGLEFLIYFQGNSAPDKSGLPSDRFSAERTGGSVSTLTIQRTQQEDSAVYLCASSPNLNTGELFFGEGSRLTVL.

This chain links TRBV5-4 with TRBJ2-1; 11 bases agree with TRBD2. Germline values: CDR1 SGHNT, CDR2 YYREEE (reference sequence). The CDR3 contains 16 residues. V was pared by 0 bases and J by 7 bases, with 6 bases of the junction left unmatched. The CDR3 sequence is CASSLATSGSWNEQFF. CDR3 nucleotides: TGTGCCAGCAGCTTGGCCACTAGCGGGAGTTGGAATGAGCAGTTCTTC.

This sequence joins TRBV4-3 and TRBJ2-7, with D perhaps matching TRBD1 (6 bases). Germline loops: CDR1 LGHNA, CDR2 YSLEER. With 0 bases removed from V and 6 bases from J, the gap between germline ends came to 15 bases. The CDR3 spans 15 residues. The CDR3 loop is CASSQDPRGLREQYF. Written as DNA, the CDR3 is TGCGCCAGCAGCCAAGATCCCAGGGGTCTTCGCGAGCAGTACTTC.

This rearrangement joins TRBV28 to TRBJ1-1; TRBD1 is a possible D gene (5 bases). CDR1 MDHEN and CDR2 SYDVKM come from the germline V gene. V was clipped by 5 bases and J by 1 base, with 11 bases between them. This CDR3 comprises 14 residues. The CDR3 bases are TGTGCCAGCAGTGGACATGGTCGGAACACTGAAGCTTTCTTT. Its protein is CASSGHGRNTEAFF.

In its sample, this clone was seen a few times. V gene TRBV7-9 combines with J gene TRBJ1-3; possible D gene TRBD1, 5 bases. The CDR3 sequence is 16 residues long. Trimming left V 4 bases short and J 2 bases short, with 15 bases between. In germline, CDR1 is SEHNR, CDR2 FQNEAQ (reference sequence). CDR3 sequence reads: CASSYPKGVPGNTIYF. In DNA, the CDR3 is TGTGCCAGCAGCTACCCGAAAGGGGTCCCTGGAAACACCATATATTTT.

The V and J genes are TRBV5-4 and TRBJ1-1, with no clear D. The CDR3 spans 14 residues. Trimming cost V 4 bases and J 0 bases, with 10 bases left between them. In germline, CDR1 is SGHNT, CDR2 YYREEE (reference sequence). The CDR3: CASSRELLNTEAFF. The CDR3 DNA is TGTGCCAGCAGCCGGGAACTGTTGAACACTGAAGCTTTCTTT.

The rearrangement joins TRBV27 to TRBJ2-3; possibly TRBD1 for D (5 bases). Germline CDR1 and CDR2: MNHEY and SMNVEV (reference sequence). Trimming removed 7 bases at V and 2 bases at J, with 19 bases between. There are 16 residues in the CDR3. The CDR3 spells CASTLGPGQNTDTQYF. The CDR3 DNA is TGTGCCAGCACCCTCGGCCCAGGACAAAACACAGATACGCAGTATTTT.

This chain's CDR3 is CASSPPADTQYF. CDR3 bases: TGTGCCAGCAGTCCCCCAGCAGATACGCAGTATTTT. V and J are TRBV28 and TRBJ2-3; no definite D call. Germline CDR1 MDHEN, CDR2 SYDVKM. The CDR3 is 12 residues long. V lost 5 bases to trimming and J lost 4 bases, with 7 bases between them.

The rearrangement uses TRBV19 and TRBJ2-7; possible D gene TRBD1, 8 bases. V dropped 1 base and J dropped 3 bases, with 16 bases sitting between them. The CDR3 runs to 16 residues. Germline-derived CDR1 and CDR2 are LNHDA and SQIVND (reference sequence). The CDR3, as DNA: TGTGCCAGTAGTATAGCCGGGACAGGCGGGGGCTACGAGCAGTACTTC. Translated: CASSIAGTGGGYEQYF.

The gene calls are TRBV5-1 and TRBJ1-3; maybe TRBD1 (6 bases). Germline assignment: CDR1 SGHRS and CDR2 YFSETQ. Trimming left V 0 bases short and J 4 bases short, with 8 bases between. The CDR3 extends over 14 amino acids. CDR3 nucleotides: TGCGCCAGCAGCTTGGAAGGGGGAGGAAACACCATATATTTT. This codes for CASSLEGGGNTIYF.

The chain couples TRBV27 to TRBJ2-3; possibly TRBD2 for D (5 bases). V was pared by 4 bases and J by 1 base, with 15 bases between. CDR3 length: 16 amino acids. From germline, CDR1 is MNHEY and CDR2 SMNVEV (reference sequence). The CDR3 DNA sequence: TGTGCCAGCAGTTCACGACAATCCGGGGGCACAGATACGCAGTATTTT. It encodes CASSSRQSGGTDTQYF.

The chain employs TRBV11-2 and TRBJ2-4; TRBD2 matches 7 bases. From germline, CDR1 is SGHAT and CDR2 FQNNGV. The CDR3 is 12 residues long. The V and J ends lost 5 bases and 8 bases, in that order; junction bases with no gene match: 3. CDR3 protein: CASSPGLDIQYF. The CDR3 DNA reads TGTGCCAGCAGCCCTGGACTAGACATTCAGTACTTC.

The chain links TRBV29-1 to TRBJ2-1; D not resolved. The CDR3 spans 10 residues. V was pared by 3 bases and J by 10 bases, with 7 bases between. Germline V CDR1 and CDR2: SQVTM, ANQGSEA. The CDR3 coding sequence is TGCAGCGTTGACCCCCTGGAGCAGTTCTTC. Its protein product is CSVDPLEQFF.

This CDR3 is CASRRLAEETQYF. The CDR3 nucleotides are TGTGCCAGCAGACGACTAGCGGAAGAGACCCAGTACTTC. V and J are TRBV27 and TRBJ2-5; 9 bases agree with TRBD2. CDR3 length: 13 amino acids. Germline CDR1 and CDR2: MNHEY and SMNVEV (reference sequence). V trimming: 6 bases; J trimming: 3 bases; junction bases outside the gene matches: 2.

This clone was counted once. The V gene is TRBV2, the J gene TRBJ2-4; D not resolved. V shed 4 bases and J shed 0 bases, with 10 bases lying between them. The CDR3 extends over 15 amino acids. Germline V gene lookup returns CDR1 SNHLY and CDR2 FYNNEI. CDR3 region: CASSVMAEAKNIQYF. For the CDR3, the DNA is TGTGCCAGCAGTGTGATGGCAGAAGCCAAAAACATTCAGTACTTC.

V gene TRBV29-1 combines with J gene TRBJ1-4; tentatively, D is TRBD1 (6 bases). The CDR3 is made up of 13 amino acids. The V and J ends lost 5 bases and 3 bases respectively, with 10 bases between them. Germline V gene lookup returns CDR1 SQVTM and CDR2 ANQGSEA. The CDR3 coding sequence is TGCAGCGTTCGAGGGGGGGCTAATGAAAAACTGTTTTTT. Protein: CSVRGGANEKLFF.

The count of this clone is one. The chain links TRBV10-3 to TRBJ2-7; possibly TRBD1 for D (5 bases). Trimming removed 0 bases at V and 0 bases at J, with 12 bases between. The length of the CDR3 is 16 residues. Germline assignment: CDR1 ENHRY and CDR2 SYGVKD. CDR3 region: CAISESILRDSYEQYF. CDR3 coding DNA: TGTGCCATCAGTGAGTCGATTCTCAGGGACTCCTACGAGCAGTACTTC.